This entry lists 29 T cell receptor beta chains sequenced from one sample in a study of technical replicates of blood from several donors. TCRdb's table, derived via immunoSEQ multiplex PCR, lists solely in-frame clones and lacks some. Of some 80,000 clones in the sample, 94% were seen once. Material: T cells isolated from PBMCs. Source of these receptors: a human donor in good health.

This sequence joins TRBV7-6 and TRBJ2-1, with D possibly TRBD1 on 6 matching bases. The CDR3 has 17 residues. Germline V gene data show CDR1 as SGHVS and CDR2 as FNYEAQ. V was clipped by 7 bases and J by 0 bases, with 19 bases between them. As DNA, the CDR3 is TGTGCCAGCACTCTTAGGGGGATGACGGGCTCCTACAATGAGCAGTTCTTC. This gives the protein CASTLRGMTGSYNEQFF.

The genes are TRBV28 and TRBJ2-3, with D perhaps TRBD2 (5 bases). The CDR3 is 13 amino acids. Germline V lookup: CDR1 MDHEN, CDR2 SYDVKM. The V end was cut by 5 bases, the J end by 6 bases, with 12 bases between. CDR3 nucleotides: TGTGCCAGCAGTCTCCCACTAGTGGATACGCAGTATTTT. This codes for CASSLPLVDTQYF.

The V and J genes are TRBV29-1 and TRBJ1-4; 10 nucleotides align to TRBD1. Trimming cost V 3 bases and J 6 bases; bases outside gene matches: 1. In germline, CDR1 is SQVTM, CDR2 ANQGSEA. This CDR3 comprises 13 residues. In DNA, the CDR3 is TGCAGCGTTGAGGGGACAGGGGATGAAAAACTGTTTTTT. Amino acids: CSVEGTGDEKLFF.

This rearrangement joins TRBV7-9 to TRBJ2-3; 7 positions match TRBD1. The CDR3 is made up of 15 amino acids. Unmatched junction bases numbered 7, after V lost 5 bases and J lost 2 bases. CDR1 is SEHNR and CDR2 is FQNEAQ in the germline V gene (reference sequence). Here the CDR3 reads CASSPGQYSTDTQYF. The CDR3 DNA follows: TGTGCCAGCAGCCCGGGACAGTATTCCACAGATACGCAGTATTTT.

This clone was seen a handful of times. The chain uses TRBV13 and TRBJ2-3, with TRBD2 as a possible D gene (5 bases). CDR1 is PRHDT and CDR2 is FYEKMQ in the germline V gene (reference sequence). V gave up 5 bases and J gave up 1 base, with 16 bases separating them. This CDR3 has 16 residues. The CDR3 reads CASSDGGGYGTDTQYF. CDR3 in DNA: TGTGCCAGCAGCGACGGCGGAGGCTATGGCACAGATACGCAGTATTTT.

CDR3 residues: CASIDGAEPGANVLTF. CDR3 DNA: TGTGCCAGCATTGACGGTGCGGAACCTGGGGCCAACGTCCTGACTTTC. V gene TRBV6-1 combines with J gene TRBJ2-6; D not resolved. The germline V gene encodes CDR1 MNHNS and CDR2 SASEGT. The V gene lost 7 bases and the J gene lost 2 bases, with 15 bases spanning the gap. The CDR3 contains 16 residues.

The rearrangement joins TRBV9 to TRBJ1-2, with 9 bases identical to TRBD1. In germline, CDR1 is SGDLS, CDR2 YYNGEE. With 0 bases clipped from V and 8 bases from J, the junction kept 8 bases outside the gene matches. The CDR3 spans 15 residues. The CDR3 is CASSVAGTGTEGYTF. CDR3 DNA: TGTGCCAGCAGCGTAGCCGGGACAGGGACGGAAGGCTACACCTTC.

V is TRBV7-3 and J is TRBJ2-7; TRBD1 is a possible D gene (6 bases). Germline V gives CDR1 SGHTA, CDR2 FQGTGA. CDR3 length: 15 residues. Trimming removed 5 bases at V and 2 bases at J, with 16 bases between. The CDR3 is CASSAQGGQAYEQYF. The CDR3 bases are TGTGCCAGCAGCGCACAGGGTGGTCAAGCCTACGAGCAGTACTTC.

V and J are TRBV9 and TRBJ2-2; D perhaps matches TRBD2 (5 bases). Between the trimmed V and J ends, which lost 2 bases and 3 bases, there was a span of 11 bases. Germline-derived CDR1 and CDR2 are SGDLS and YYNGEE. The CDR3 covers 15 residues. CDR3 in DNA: TGTGCCAGCAGCGTCGGAGGACGCCACACCGGGGAGCTGTTTTTT. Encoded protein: CASSVGGRHTGELFF. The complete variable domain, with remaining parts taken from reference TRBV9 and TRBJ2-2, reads DSGVTQTPKHLITATGQRVTLRCSPRSGDLSVYWYQQSLDQGLQFLIQYYNGEERAKGNILERFSAQQFPDLHSELNLSSLELGDSALYFCASSVGGRHTGELFFGEGSRLTVL.

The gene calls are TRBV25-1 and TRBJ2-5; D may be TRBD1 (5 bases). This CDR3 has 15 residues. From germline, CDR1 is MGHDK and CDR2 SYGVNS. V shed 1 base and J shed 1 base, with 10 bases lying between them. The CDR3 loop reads CASSESPGRQETQYF. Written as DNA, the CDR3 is TGTGCCAGCAGTGAATCTCCAGGGCGCCAAGAGACCCAGTACTTC.

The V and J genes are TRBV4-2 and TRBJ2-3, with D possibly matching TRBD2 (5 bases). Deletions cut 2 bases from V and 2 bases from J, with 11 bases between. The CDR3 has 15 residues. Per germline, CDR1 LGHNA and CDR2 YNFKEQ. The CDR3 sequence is CASSQTLAPTDTQYF. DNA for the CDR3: TGTGCCAGCAGCCAAACTCTAGCACCCACAGATACGCAGTATTTT.

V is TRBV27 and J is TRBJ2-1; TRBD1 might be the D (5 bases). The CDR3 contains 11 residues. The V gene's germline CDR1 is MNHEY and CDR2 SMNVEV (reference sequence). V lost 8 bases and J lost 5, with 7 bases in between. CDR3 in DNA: TGTGCCAGCCAGACAGACAATGAGCAGTTCTTC. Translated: CASQTDNEQFF.

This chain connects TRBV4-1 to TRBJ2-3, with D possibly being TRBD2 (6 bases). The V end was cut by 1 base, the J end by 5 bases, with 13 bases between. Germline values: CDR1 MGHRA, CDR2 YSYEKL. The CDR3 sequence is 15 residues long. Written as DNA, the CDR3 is TGCGCCAGCAGCCAAGGAGGGACTTCCGTAGATACGCAGTATTTT. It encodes CASSQGGTSVDTQYF.

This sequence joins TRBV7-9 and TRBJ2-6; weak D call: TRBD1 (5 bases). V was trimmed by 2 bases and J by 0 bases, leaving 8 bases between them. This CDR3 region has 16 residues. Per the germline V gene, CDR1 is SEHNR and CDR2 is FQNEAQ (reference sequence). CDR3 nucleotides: TGTGCCAGCAGCTTAAGGGGAAGCTCTGGGGCCAACGTCCTGACTTTC. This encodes CASSLRGSSGANVLTF.

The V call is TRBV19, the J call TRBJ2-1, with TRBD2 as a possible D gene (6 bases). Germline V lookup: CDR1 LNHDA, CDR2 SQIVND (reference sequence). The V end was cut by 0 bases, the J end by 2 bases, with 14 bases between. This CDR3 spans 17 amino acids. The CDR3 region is CASSIDPGEEPYNEQFF. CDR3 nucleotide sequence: TGTGCCAGTAGTATAGATCCGGGGGAAGAACCCTACAATGAGCAGTTCTTC.

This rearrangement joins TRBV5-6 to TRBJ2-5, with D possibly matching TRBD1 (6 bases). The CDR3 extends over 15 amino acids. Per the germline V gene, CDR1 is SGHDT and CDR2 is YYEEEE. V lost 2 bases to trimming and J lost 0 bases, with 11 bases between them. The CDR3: CASSFRTVYQETQYF. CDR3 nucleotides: TGTGCCAGCAGCTTTCGGACAGTGTACCAAGAGACCCAGTACTTC.

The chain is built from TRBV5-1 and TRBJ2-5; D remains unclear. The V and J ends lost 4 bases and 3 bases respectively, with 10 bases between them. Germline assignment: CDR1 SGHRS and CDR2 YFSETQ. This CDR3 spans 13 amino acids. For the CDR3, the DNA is TGCGCCAGCAGCCTTGGTCAGAAAGAGACCCAGTACTTC. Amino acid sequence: CASSLGQKETQYF.

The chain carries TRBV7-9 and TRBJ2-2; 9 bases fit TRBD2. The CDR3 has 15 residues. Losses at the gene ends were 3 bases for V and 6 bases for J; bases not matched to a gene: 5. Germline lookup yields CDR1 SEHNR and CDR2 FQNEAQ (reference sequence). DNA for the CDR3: TGTGCCAGCAGCTTTAGCGGGAGTAGGGCCGGGGAGCTGTTTTTT. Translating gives CASSFSGSRAGELFF.

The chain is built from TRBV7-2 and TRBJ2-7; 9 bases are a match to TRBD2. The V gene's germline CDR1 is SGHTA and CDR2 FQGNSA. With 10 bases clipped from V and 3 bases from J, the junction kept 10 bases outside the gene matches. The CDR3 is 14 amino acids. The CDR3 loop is CATRLGAGGYEQYF. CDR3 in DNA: TGTGCCACCCGACTAGGAGCGGGAGGCTACGAGCAGTACTTC.

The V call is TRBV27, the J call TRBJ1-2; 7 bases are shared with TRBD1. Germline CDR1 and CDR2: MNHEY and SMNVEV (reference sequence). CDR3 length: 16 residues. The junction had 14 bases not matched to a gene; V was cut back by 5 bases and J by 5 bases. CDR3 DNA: TGTGCCAGCAGTCCGAGTGGGGGACAGAAAACTTATGGCTACACCTTC. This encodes CASSPSGGQKTYGYTF.

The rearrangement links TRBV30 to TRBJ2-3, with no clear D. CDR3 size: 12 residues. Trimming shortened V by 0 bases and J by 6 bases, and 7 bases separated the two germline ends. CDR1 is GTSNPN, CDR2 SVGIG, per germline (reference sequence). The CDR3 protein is CAWSVPVDTQYF. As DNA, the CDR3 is TGTGCCTGGAGTGTGCCAGTTGATACGCAGTATTTT.

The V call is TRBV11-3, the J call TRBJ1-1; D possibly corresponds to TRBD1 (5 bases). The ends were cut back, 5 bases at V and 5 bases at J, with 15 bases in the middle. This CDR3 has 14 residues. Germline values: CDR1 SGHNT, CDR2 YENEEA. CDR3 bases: TGTGCCAGCAGCCCCGGGGGGTCTGGGACTGAAGCTTTCTTT. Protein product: CASSPGGSGTEAFF. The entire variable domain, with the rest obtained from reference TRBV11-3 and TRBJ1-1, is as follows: EAGVVQSPRYKIIEKKQPVAFWCNPISGHNTLYWYLQNLGQGPELLIRYENEEAVDDSQLPKDRFSAERLKGVDSTLKIQPAELGDSAVYLCASSPGGSGTEAFFGQGTRLTVV.

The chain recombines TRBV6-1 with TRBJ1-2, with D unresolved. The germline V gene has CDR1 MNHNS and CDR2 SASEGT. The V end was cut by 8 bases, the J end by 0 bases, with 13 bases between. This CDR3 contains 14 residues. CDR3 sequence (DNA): TGTGCCAGCCTCTGGAGCGGCGCTAACTATGGCTACACCTTC. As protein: CASLWSGANYGYTF.

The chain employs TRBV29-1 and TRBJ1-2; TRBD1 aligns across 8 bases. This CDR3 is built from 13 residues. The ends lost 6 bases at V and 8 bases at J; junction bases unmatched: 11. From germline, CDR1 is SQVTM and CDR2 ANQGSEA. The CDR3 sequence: CSVGQGAPRGYTF. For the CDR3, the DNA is TGCAGCGTCGGCCAGGGGGCCCCCCGGGGCTACACCTTC.

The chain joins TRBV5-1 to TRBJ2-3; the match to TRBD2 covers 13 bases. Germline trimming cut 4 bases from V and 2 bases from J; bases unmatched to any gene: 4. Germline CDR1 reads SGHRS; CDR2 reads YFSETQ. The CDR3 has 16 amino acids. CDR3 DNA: TGCGCCAGCAGCGGAGGACTAGCGGGAGACACAGATACGCAGTATTTT. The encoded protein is CASSGGLAGDTDTQYF.

The CDR3 DNA reads as TGTGCCAGTAGTGGACACTATGGAAACACCATATATTTT. This encodes CASSGHYGNTIYF. The V and J genes are TRBV19 and TRBJ1-3; tentatively, D is TRBD1 (5 bases). The CDR3 runs to 13 residues. Between the trimmed V and J ends, which lost 5 bases and 3 bases, there was a span of 8 bases. The germline CDR1 and CDR2 sequences are LNHDA and SQIVND (reference sequence).

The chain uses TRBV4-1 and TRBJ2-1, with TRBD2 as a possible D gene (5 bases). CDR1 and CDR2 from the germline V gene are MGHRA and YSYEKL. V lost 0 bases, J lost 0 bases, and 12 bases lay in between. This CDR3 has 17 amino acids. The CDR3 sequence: CASSQDASHSSYNEQFF. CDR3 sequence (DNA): TGCGCCAGCAGCCAAGATGCTAGCCACAGCTCCTACAATGAGCAGTTCTTC.

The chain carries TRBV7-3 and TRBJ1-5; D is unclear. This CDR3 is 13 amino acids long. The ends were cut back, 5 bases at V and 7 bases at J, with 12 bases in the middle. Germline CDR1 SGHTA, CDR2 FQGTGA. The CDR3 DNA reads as TGTGCCAGCAGCCAACGCGGAAGGCAGCCCCAGCATTTT. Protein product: CASSQRGRQPQHF.

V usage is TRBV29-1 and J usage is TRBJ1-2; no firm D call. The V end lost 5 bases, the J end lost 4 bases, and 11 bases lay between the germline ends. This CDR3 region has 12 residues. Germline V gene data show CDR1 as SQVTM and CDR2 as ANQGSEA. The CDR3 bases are TGCAGCGTTTCGTCTGGTAGCTATGGCTACACCTTC. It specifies CSVSSGSYGYTF.